One sample yielded the 26 T cell receptor beta chains listed below, sequenced in a study of vaccination effects on CD4 cells after COVID-19. These receptors have no identified antigens. Only in-frame clones appear in the TCRdb table, and some are missing; sequencing was by immunoSEQ multiplex PCR. In the table there are under 45,000 clones, over 60% of which are singletons. Peptide-pool stimulation followed by sequencing identified expanded antigen-specific CD4+ clonotypes in the ViraFEST assay. Following culture for approximately ten days, CD4+ T cells were isolated. Previously uninfected by SARS-CoV-2, the vaccine recipients also showed negative nucleocapsid antibodies. This material consisted of CD4+ T cells from PBMCs cultured with HCoV-NL63 spike peptides, taken before COVID-19 vaccination. These receptors came from a human donor who received a COVID-19 vaccine.

This chain joins TRBV3-1 (or the pseudogene TRBV3-2) and TRBJ2-7, with D unresolved. V was clipped by 4 bases and J by 6 bases, with 7 bases between them. The CDR3 has 11 residues. CDR1 is LGHDT and CDR2 is YNNKEL in the germline V gene (reference sequence). The CDR3 DNA reads TGTGCCAGCAGCCGAGGAGCCGAGCAGTACGTC. This sequence encodes CASSRGAEQYV.

V usage is TRBV4-1 and J usage is TRBJ2-3, with D perhaps matching TRBD2 (6 bases). Germline V CDR1 and CDR2: MGHRA, YSYEKL. The ends were cut back, 1 base at V and 4 bases at J, with 18 bases in the middle. The CDR3 sequence is 17 residues long. DNA of the CDR3: TGCGCCAGCAGCCAAGTTCGGGGCGTAACGGGGGCAGATACGCAGTATTTT. Its protein product is CASSQVRGVTGADTQYF.

The chain links TRBV10-2 to TRBJ2-1; D possibly corresponds to TRBD2 (6 bases). V was clipped by 6 bases and J by 0 bases, with 24 bases between them. Germline CDR1 is WSHSY and CDR2 is SAAADI. The CDR3 runs to 19 residues. Written as DNA, the CDR3 is TGCGCCAGCAGAGGGACTCTCCGCTCCAAGGAGGGCTCCTACAATGAGCAGTTCTTC. Residues: CASRGTLRSKEGSYNEQFF.

In this sample, this clone turned up a few times. This chain uses TRBV5-6 with TRBJ1-6, with D unclear. Per the germline V gene, CDR1 is SGHDT and CDR2 is YYEEEE. The CDR3 contains 12 residues. Between the trimmed V and J ends, which lost 2 bases and 5 bases, there was a span of 2 bases. The CDR3 protein is CASSFHNSPLHF. The CDR3 nucleotides read TGTGCCAGCAGCTTCCATAATTCACCCCTCCACTTT. The variable domain in full, completed from reference TRBV5-6 and TRBJ1-6, reads DAGVTQSPTHLIKTRGQQVTLRCSPKSGHDTVSWYQQALGQGPQFIFQYYEEEERQRGNFPDRFSGHQFPNYSSELNVNALLLGDSALYLCASSFHNSPLHFGNGTRLTVT.

The chain carries TRBV18 and TRBJ1-5; D may be TRBD1 (6 bases). V was trimmed by 4 bases and J by 1 base, leaving 14 bases between them. The CDR3 length is 16 residues. Germline CDR1 reads KGHSH; CDR2 reads LQKENI. The CDR3 loop reads CASSLGAGTSNQPQHF. DNA of the CDR3: TGTGCCAGCTCACTGGGGGCCGGGACGAGCAATCAGCCCCAGCATTTT.

A few counts support this clone. This chain uses TRBV27 with TRBJ1-5; a weak D match, TRBD1 (5 bases). Trimming left V 8 bases short and J 1 base short, with 15 bases between. Germline loops: CDR1 MNHEY, CDR2 SMNVEV (reference sequence). This CDR3 is built from 15 residues. The CDR3 region has the DNA TGTGCCAGCGGGCCGGGGCACCAAAGCAATCAGCCCCAGCATTTT. Translating gives CASGPGHQSNQPQHF.

The gene calls are TRBV3-1 (or the pseudogene TRBV3-2) and TRBJ2-2, with TRBD1 identical over 7 bases. V lost 6 bases and J lost 5; bases outside the gene matches: 24. The germline gives CDR1 LGHDT, CDR2 YNNKEL (reference sequence). There are 20 residues in the CDR3. The CDR3 region has the DNA TGTGCCAGCAGTCGACGGGCCGGACAGGACCCGAAGGATTTTACCGGGGAGCTGTTTTTT. Translating it yields CASSRRAGQDPKDFTGELFF.

The chain joins TRBV20-1 to TRBJ1-2; D is ambiguous. Trimming took off 0 bases at V and 7 bases at J, with 6 bases between the two ends. The CDR3 is 11 residues long. Germline V gene lookup returns CDR1 DFQATT and CDR2 SNEGSKA (reference sequence). CDR3 in DNA: TGCAGTGCTAGAGATAGCACTGGCTACACCTTC. Its translation is CSARDSTGYTF.

V usage is TRBV5-1 and J usage is TRBJ2-4, with D perhaps matching TRBD2 (7 bases). The CDR3 runs 14 residues. Germline-derived CDR1 and CDR2 are SGHRS and YFSETQ. V was trimmed by 2 bases and J by 5 bases, leaving 11 bases between them. CDR3 DNA sequence: TGCGCCAGCAGCTTACAGGGAGGGCAAAACATTCAGTACTTC. This sequence encodes CASSLQGGQNIQYF.

The rearrangement uses TRBV28 and TRBJ2-7; D is perhaps TRBD2 (5 bases). The CDR3 runs to 12 residues. Germline values: CDR1 MDHEN, CDR2 SYDVKM. V lost 8 bases to trimming and J lost 3 bases, with 11 bases between them. CDR3 bases: TGTGCCAGCCGCTCGGGGTTCTACGAGCAGTACGTC. Its protein is CASRSGFYEQYV.

The V call is TRBV6-6, the J call TRBJ1-2; D is perhaps TRBD1 (6 bases). This CDR3 contains 13 residues. V lost 9 bases and J 0 bases, leaving 11 bases between the germline ends. CDR1 MNHNY and CDR2 SVGAGI come from the germline V gene (reference sequence). DNA for the CDR3: TGTGCCAGTTCCGGGACAACTAACTATGGCTACACCTTC. Its protein product is CASSGTTNYGYTF.

The gene calls are TRBV5-6 and TRBJ1-5; the D is unclear. V lost 0 bases and J 4 bases, leaving 11 bases between the germline ends. This CDR3 has 15 amino acids. Germline V gene lookup returns CDR1 SGHDT and CDR2 YYEEEE. The CDR3, as DNA: TGTGCCAGCAGCTTGGCCGTTTCGGGTAATCAGCCCCAGCATTTT. Protein sequence: CASSLAVSGNQPQHF. Drawing the rest from reference TRBV5-6 and TRBJ1-5, the complete variable domain is DAGVTQSPTHLIKTRGQQVTLRCSPKSGHDTVSWYQQALGQGPQFIFQYYEEEERQRGNFPDRFSGHQFPNYSSELNVNALLLGDSALYLCASSLAVSGNQPQHFGDGTRLSIL.

V usage is TRBV28 and J usage is TRBJ2-1, with TRBD2 identical over 10 bases. Trimming took 4 bases from V and 7 from J; bases not matched to a gene: 13. The CDR3 is 17 amino acids. Germline loops: CDR1 MDHEN, CDR2 SYDVKM. CDR3 coding DNA: TGTGCCAGCAGTTCCTCCCGACTAGCGGGTCGGGGGAATGAGCAGTTCTTC. This sequence encodes CASSSSRLAGRGNEQFF.

CDR3 amino acids: CASSTQGIEPQHF. The CDR3 DNA is TGTGCCAGCAGCACTCAGGGAATCGAGCCCCAGCATTTT. This chain joins TRBV5-5 and TRBJ1-5; tentatively, D is TRBD1 (5 bases). This CDR3 has 13 amino acids. In germline, CDR1 is SGHKS, CDR2 YYEKEE (reference sequence). The V and J ends lost 4 bases and 8 bases respectively, with 13 bases between them.

This clone was seen once. This chain connects TRBV19 to TRBJ1-5, with a tentative D call TRBD1 (5 bases). Trimming shortened V by 1 base and J by 0 bases, and 16 bases separated the two germline ends. This CDR3 spans 18 amino acids. Germline loops: CDR1 LNHDA, CDR2 SQIVND (reference sequence). CDR3 sequence: CASSIVAGRKNSNQPQHF. DNA for the CDR3: TGTGCCAGTAGTATAGTCGCGGGACGGAAGAATAGCAATCAGCCCCAGCATTTT.

The chain is built from TRBV19 and TRBJ1-3; D is uncertain. Germline V gene lookup returns CDR1 LNHDA and CDR2 SQIVND (reference sequence). The CDR3 is 16 residues long. The V end was cut by 3 bases, the J end by 0 bases, with 12 bases between. The CDR3 DNA is TGTGCCAGTAGTATCGTGGGCAGACTCTCTGGAAACACCATATATTTT. The encoded protein is CASSIVGRLSGNTIYF.

The CDR3 DNA reads TGTGCCAGCAGCAGGGACTCCACAGATACGCAGTATTTT. Translating gives CASSRDSTDTQYF. The chain carries TRBV7-2 and TRBJ2-3; perhaps TRBD2 as D (6 bases). The CDR3 runs 13 residues. CDR1 and CDR2 from the germline V gene are SGHTA and FQGNSA. V lost 5 bases and J 2 bases, leaving 8 bases between the germline ends.

The J gene is TRBJ2-3, the V gene TRBV24-1; the match to TRBD2 covers 9 bases. CDR1 and CDR2 (germline): KGHDR, SFDVKD. The V and J ends lost 2 bases and 6 bases, in that order; junction bases with no gene match: 5. This CDR3 comprises 15 residues. For the CDR3, the DNA is TGTGCCACCAGTGATTCCCGACTAGCGGTGGATACGCAGTATTTT. Translating gives CATSDSRLAVDTQYF.

This clone turned up a few times. DNA of the CDR3: TGTGCCAGCAGCCTGGTCGGTCAAAAGGTGGATTCCGGGGAGCTGTTTTTT. It codes for CASSLVGQKVDSGELFF. V usage is TRBV21-1 and J usage is TRBJ2-2. TRBV21-1 is termed a pseudogene. This CDR3 contains 17 residues.

The rearrangement joins TRBV18 to TRBJ2-7, with D possibly being TRBD2 (5 bases). Deletions cut 1 base from V and 6 bases from J, with 10 bases between. CDR1 is KGHSH, CDR2 LQKENI, per germline. The CDR3 spans 13 residues. The CDR3: CASSPLSRVEQYV. In DNA, the CDR3 is TGTGCCAGCTCACCACTGTCGAGGGTCGAGCAGTACGTC.

V and J are TRBV10-3 and TRBJ2-7; D gene unclear. The CDR3 consists of 14 residues. From germline, CDR1 is ENHRY and CDR2 SYGVKD. Trimming removed 9 bases from V and 2 bases from J, with 17 bases in between. The CDR3: CAIFDRDWPYEQYV. In DNA form, the CDR3 reads TGTGCCATTTTCGACCGTGACTGGCCCTACGAGCAGTACGTC.

V and J are TRBV7-2 and TRBJ2-1, with 7 bases matching TRBD1. The CDR3 totals 19 residues. J gave up 6 bases and V 5 bases, and 22 bases lay outside the gene matches. In germline, CDR1 is SGHTA, CDR2 FQGNSA. CDR3 sequence (DNA): TGTGCCAGCAGCCTGAGGCGTGGATACAGGGGCGCGTATTTCAATGAGCAGTTCTTC. Its translation is CASSLRRGYRGAYFNEQFF. The full variable domain, its missing parts supplied by reference TRBV7-2 and TRBJ2-1, is GAGVSQSPSNKVTEKGKDVELRCDPISGHTALYWYRQSLGQGLEFLIYFQGNSAPDKSGLPSDRFSAERTGGSVSTLTIQRTQQEDSAVYLCASSLRRGYRGAYFNEQFFGPGTRLTVL.

The chain has TRBV5-1 and TRBJ2-7; 8 bases are shared with TRBD1. Germline V gene sequence: CDR1 SGHRS, CDR2 YFSETQ. CDR3 length: 13 residues. CDR3 nucleotides: TGCGCCAGCAGCTTGGGACAGGGGACTTTCCCGTGCGTC. Residues: CASSLGQGTFPCV.

V gene TRBV4-1 combines with J gene TRBJ2-2; TRBD2 might be the D (7 bases). This CDR3 spans 15 amino acids. Per germline, CDR1 MGHRA and CDR2 YSYEKL. V lost 4 bases, J lost 5 bases, and 14 bases lay in between. In DNA form, the CDR3 reads TGCGCCAGCAGCCGGGGGGGGGCGGAGACCGGGGAGCTGTTTTTT. This gives the protein CASSRGGAETGELFF.

The chain has TRBV14 and TRBJ1-1; no clear D gene. Germline V gene lookup returns CDR1 SGHDN and CDR2 FVKESK. The CDR3 length is 13 residues. V lost 1 base and J 12 bases, leaving 15 bases between the germline ends. CDR3 nucleotide sequence: TGTGCCAGCAGCCAAGTAGGTAGGACGGAATCTTTCTTT. It encodes CASSQVGRTESFF. The whole variable domain, filled in from reference TRBV14 and TRBJ1-1, reads EAGVTQFPSHSVIEKGQTVTLRCDPISGHDNLYWYRRVMGKEIKFLLHFVKESKQDESGMPNNRFLAERTGGTYSTLKVQPAELEDSGVYFCASSQVGRTESFFGQGTRLTVV.

Only one count was recorded for this clone. V gene TRBV4-1 combines with J gene TRBJ2-4; D not certain. This CDR3 has 16 amino acids. CDR1 and CDR2 from the germline V gene are MGHRA and YSYEKL. V was shortened by 4 bases and J by 11 bases, with 24 bases between the two germline ends. In nucleotides, the CDR3 is TGCGCCAGCAGCCGCACAACCACCGGGCCCGTTCGAGTTCAGTACTTC. Translated, it gives CASSRTTTGPVRVQYF.